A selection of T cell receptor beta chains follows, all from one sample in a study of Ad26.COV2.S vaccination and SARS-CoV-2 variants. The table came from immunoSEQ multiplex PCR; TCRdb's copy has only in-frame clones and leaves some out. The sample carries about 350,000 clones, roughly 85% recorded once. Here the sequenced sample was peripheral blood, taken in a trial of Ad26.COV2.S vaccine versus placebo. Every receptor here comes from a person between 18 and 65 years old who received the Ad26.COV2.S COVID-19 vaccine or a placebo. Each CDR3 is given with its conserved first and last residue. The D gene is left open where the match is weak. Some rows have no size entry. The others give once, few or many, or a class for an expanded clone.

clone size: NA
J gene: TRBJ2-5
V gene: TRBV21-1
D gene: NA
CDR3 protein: CASSNLIRDQETQYF
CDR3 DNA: TGTGCCAGCAGCAACCTTATAAGGGACCAAGAGACCCAGTACTTC

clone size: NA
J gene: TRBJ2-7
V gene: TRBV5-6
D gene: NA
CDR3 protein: CASSWGLGPYEQYF
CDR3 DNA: TGTGCCAGCAGCTGGGGACTGGGACCCTACGAGCAGTACTTC

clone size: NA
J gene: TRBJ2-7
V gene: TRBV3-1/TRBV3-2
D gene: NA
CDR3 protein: CASSQGGTIYEQYF
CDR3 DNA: TGTGCCAGCAGCCAAGGAGGGACAATCTACGAGCAGTACTTC

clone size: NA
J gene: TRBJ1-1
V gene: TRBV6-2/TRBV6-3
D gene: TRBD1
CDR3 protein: CASSTNRGALNTEAFF
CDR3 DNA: TGTGCCAGCAGTACCAACAGGGGAGCCCTGAACACTGAAGCTTTCTTT

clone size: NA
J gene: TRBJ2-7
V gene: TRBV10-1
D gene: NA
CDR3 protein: CASSDEAGSSYEQYF
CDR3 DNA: TGCGCCAGCAGTGATGAGGCGGGGTCGTCCTACGAGCAGTACTTC

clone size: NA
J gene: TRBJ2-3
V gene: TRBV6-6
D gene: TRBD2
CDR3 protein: CASSPPPGLARAGTDTQYF
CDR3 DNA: TGTGCCAGCAGTCCACCACCGGGACTAGCGAGAGCAGGCACAGATACGCAGTATTTT

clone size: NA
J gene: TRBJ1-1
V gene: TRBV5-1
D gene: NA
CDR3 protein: CASSLGGGTEAFF
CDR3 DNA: TGCGCCAGCAGCTTGGGTGGGGGCACTGAAGCTTTCTTT

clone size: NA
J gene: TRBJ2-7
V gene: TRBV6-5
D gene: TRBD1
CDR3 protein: CASNHRDRGLYEQYF
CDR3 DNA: TGTGCCAGCAACCACCGGGACAGGGGGCTCTACGAGCAGTACTTC

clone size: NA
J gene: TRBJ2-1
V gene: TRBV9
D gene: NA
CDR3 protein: CASSVVGRGAYNEQFF
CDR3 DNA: TGTGCCAGCAGCGTAGTTGGCAGGGGGGCCTACAATGAGCAGTTCTTC

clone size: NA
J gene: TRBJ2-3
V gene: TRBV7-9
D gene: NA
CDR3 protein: CASSPPVGSGTTDTQYF
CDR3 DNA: TGTGCCAGCAGCCCCCCAGTGGGTAGTGGCACCACAGATACGCAGTATTTT

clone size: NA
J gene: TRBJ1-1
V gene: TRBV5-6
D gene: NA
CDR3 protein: CASTLFGQLNTEAFF
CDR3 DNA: TGTGCCAGCACCCTTTTTGGACAGCTGAACACTGAAGCTTTCTTT

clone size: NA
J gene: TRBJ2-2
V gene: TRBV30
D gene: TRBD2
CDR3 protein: CAWRRLAGGSGELFF
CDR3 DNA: TGTGCCTGGAGGCGACTAGCGGGAGGCTCCGGGGAGCTGTTTTTT

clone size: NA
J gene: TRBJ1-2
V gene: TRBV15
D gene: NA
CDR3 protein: CATSRDSTGLRGYTF
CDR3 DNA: TGTGCCACCAGCAGAGACTCCACAGGGCTTCGGGGCTACACCTTC

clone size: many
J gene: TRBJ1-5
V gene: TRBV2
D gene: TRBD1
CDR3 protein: CASSADRGPAQPQHF
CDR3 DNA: TGTGCCAGCAGTGCCGACAGGGGCCCCGCTCAGCCCCAGCATTTT

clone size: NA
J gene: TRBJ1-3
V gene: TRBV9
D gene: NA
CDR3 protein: CASSVGFGPGNTIYF
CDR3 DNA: TGTGCCAGCAGCGTAGGGTTCGGCCCTGGAAACACCATATATTTT

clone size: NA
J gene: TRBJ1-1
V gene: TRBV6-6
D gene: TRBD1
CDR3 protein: CASWGTGDLNTEAFF
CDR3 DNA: TGTGCCAGCTGGGGGACAGGTGATTTGAACACTGAAGCTTTCTTT